This is a list of T cell receptor beta chains from one sample in a study of blood T cell repertoires in COVID-19. This table comes from immunoSEQ multiplex PCR, and its TCRdb copy is limited to in-frame clones, with some not included. There are 65,000 to 75,000 clones in the sample; roughly 81% occur only once, and about a sixth lies in the top ten. Sequenced sample: peripheral blood. The receptors were gathered from an older man with acute or convalescent COVID-19. The conserved cysteine and the conserved F or W are not part of the CDR3 here. Only part of the rows carry a size: once, few, many, or a class if the clone is expanded.

>11|TRBJ1-6|TRBV6-5|.
ASRPDRGSPLH
>12|TRBJ1-1|TRBV28|.
ASRLQEMNTEAF
>17|TRBJ2-1|TRBV9|.
ASSFPRLAGGRNYNEQF
>13|TRBJ2-3|TRBV24-1|.
ATSAPGQGADTQY
>10|TRBJ2-3|TRBV5-6|few
ASSLGGRIIV
>13|TRBJ1-6|TRBV5-6|.
ASSLVGQGNSPLH
>14|TRBJ2-1|TRBV5-4|.
ASSILAGTAGNEQF
>14|TRBJ2-2|TRBV18|.
ASSSLGGGAPGELF
>12|TRBJ2-2|TRBV19|.
ASSIPFGGGELF
>12|TRBJ2-5|TRBV3-1/TRBV3-2|many
ASSRDSVQETQY
>12|TRBJ2-2|TRBV6-4|.
ASSVESSTGELF
>11|TRBJ2-1|TRBV11-2|.
ASSFRDRNEQF
>12|TRBJ1-1|TRBV5-4|.
ASSSGSGNTEAF
>12|TRBJ2-7|TRBV25-1|.
ASSRDSNSYEQY
>11|TRBJ2-7|TRBV5-1|few
ASSPRGSGEQY